The T cell receptor (beta chain) under discussion was sequenced for a study of regulatory T cells in long-lasting Graves disease. As for the study in general: Those Graves' patients who were newly diagnosed had been on antithyroid drugs under 3 months.

Time point noted: newly diagnosed GD, antithyroid drugs for less than 3 months. RNA extracted from PBMCs served as the sequencing template. This clonotype was detected many times. As yet, its antigen is unknown. Sequencing libraries for TCR beta were prepared with iRepertoire HTBI primers and Arm-PCR of CDR3 regions. MiXCR, applied by TCRdb to the multiplex PCR reads, yields one record per CDR3 protein. The sample holds around 500,000 distinct CDR3 sequences, approximately 16% seen once. Trimming removed 1 base from V and 2 bases from J, with 12 bases in between. Germline assignment: CDR1 SGHAT and CDR2 FQNNGV. The CDR3 length is 15 residues. General observations from the study: Patients with persistent Graves' had lower TCR diversity than newly diagnosed patients.

This same sample was also taken into another study, of T cells in Graves' hyperthyroidism and ophthalmopathy. Turning to that study: HTBI primers drove first-round RT-PCR of the TCR CDR3. The model identified upcoming ophthalmopathy a median about 6.5 months ahead of onset.

The chain joins TRBV11-2 to TRBJ2-7; D remains unclear. Here the sequenced sample was peripheral blood mononuclear cells (PBMCs), taken at new diagnosis, from a patient treated with antithyroid drugs. The source is a woman aged 35-60 years with Graves disease. The CDR3 DNA is TGTGCCAGCAGCTTAGTCGACGGACCGGCCTACGAGCAGTACTTC. Protein product: CASSLVDGPAYEQYF.